The clone carrying this TCR beta chain was observed at least ten times. CDR1 WNHNN and CDR2 SYGVQD come from the germline V gene (reference sequence). This CDR3 has 13 residues. V shed 5 bases and J shed 5 bases, with 10 bases lying between them. TCRdb redid the calling of the 5' RACE reads with MiXCR, one entry per CDR3 protein. The data contain around 290,000 distinct CDR3 sequences, nearly 9.5% of them singletons. These data originate in a study of identical twins. With no exceptions, donors were healthy Caucasians. This sample also belongs to another study, concerning yellow fever vaccine responses in identical twins.

This receptor was taken from a young woman in good health. The sequenced sample consisted of CD8+ T cells sorted from blood. The V gene is TRBV10-1, the J gene TRBJ2-1; D not resolved. The CDR3 DNA reads as TGCGCCAGCAGTAGATTCCCGGACAATGAGCAGTTCTTC. Protein sequence: CASSRFPDNEQFF.